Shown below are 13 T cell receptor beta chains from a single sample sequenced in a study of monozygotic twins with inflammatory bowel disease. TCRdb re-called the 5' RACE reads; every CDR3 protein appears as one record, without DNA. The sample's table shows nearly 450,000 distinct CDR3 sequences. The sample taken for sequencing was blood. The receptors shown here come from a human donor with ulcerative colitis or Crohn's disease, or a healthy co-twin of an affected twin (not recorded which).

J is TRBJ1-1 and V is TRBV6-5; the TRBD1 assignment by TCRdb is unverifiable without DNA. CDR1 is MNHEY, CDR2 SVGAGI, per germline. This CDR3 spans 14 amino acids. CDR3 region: CASSYGGQNTEAFF.

The CDR3 sequence is CASSQNTDGVVSEAFF. The V gene is TRBV4-1, the J gene TRBJ1-1. CDR1 MGHRA and CDR2 YSYEKL come from the germline V gene. The CDR3 length is 16 residues.

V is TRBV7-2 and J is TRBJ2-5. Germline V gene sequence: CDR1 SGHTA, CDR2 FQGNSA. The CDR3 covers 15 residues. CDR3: CASSIQVATQETQYF.

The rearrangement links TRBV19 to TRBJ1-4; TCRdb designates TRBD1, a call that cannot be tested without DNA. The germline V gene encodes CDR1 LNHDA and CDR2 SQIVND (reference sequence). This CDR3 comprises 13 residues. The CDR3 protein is CASAGGPSEKLFF. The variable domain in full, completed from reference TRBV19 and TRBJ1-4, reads DGGITQSPKYLFRKEGQNVTLSCEQNLNHDAMYWYRQDPGQGLRLIYYSQIVNDFQKGDIAEGYSVSREKKESFPLTVTSAQKNPTAFYLCASAGGPSEKLFFGSGTQLSVL.

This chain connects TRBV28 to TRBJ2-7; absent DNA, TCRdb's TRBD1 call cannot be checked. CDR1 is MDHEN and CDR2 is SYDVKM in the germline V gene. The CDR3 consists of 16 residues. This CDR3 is CASSPPGGGSSYEQYF. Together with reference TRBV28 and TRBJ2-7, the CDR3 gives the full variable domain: DVKVTQSSRYLVKRTGEKVFLECVQDMDHENMFWYRQDPGLGLRLIYFSYDVKMKEKGDIPEGYSVSREKKERFSLILESASTNQTSMYLCASSPPGGGSSYEQYFGPGTRLTVT.

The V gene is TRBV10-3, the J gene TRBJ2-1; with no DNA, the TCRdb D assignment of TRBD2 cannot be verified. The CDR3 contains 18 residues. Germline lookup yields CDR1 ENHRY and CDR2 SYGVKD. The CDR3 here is CAISSPGGGLAGTNEQFF.

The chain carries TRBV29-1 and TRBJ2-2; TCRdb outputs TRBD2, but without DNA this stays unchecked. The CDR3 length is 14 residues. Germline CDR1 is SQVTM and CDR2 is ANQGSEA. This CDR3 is CSAVVQGRAGELFF.

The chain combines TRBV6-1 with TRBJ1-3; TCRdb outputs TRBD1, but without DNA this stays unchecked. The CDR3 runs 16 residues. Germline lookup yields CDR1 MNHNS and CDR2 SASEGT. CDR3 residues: CASGGQGLSSGNTIYF.

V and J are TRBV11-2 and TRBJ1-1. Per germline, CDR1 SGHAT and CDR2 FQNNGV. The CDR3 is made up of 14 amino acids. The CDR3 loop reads CASSLEKGNTEAFF.

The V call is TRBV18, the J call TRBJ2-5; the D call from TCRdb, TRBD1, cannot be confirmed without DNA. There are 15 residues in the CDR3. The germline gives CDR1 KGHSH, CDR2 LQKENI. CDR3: CASSRGQGVQETQHF. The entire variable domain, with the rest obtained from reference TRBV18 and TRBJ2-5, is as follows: NAGVMQNPRHLVRRRGQEARLRCSPMKGHSHVYWYRQLPEEGLKFMVYLQKENIIDESGMPKERFSAEFPKEGPSILRIQQVVRGDSAAYFCASSRGQGVQETQHFGPGTRLLVL.

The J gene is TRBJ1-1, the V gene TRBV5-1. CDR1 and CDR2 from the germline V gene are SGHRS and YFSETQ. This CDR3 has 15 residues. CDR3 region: CASRREGNLPTEAFF.

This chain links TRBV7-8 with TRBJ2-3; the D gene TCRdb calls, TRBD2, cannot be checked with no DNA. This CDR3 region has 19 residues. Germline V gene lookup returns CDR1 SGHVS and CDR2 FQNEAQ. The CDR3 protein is CASSSPRGLAGGPPDTQYF. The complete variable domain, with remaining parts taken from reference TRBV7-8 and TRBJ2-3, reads GAGVSQSPRYKVAKRGQDVALRCDPISGHVSLFWYQQALGQGPEFLTYFQNEAQLDKSGLPSDRFFAERPEGSVSTLKIQRTQQEDSAVYLCASSSPRGLAGGPPDTQYFGPGTRLTVL.

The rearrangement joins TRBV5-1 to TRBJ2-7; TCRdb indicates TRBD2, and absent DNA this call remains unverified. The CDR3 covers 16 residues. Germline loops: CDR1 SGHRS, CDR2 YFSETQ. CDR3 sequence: CASSPSGGGRSYEQYF.